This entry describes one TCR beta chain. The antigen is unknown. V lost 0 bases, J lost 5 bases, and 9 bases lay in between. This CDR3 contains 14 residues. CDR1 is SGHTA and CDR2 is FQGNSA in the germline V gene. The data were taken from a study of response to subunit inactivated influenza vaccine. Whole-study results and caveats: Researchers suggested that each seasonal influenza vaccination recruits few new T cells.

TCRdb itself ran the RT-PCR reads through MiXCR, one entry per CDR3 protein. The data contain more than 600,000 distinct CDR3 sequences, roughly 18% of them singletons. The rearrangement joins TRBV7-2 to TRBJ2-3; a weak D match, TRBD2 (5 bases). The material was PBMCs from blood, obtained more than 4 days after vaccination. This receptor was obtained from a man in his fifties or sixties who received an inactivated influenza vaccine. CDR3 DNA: TGTGCCAGCAGCTTAGCGCTTGGGAGAGATACGCAGTATTTT. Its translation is CASSLALGRDTQYF.